Presented here are 12 T cell receptor beta chains from one specimen sequenced in a study of T cell repertoires in aging, cancer and after chemotherapy. TCR beta rearrangements were amplified from peripheral blood genomic DNA. Multiplex touch-down PCR with TRB-A/B primers amplified rearranged V-D-J TRB sequences. TCRdb processed the multiplex PCR reads anew with MiXCR; each CDR3 protein has one entry. The sample yields about 2,200 distinct CDR3 sequences, less than 25% seen once. The sequencing input was blood. These receptors were obtained from a human donor with a solid tumor.

Within the sample, this clonotype is medium-sized. The chain recombines TRBV12-3 or TRBV12-4 with TRBJ2-6; D not resolved. The CDR3 spans 11 residues. V dropped 1 base and J dropped 10 bases, with 2 bases sitting between them. The CDR3 nucleotides read TGTGCCAGCAGTTTAGGAAACGTCCTGACTTTC. Translated, it gives CASSLGNVLTF.

A remark on this clonotype: One end of the junction fails to match germline, which may point to a read error. The CDR3 DNA sequence: TGCAGTGCTACGGATAGGCGAGGGGCACAAGAGACCCGGTACTTC. Protein product: CSATDRRGAQETRYF. The chain carries TRBV20-1 and TRBJ2-5; D possibly matches TRBD1 or TRBD2 (5 bases each). The CDR3 is 15 residues long. Per the germline V gene, CDR1 is DFQATT and CDR2 is SNEGSKA (reference sequence).

This clonotype was counted between two and nine times. The rearrangement uses TRBV7-9 and TRBJ1-1; the match to TRBD1 covers 10 bases. This CDR3 contains 14 residues. From germline, CDR1 is SEHNR and CDR2 FQNEAQ (reference sequence). With V trimmed by 5 bases and J by 4 bases, 4 bases remained unmatched. The CDR3 loop reads CASSPRTGGTEAFF. The CDR3 bases are TGTGCCAGCAGCCCGCGGACAGGGGGCACTGAAGCTTTCTTT.

The V and J genes are TRBV5-4 and TRBJ2-3; TRBD2 matches 13 bases. The trim removed 7 bases at V and 1 base at J, leaving 9 bases unmatched. The CDR3 runs 17 residues. Germline CDR1 SGHNT, CDR2 YYREEE (reference sequence). The DNA of the CDR3 is TGTGCCAGCGGACTTACCGGGACTAGCGGGGGCACAGATACGCAGTATTTT. Translation gives CASGLTGTSGGTDTQYF.

This chain connects TRBV6-2 or TRBV6-3 to TRBJ1-5; 8 nucleotides line up with TRBD1. Germline V lookup: CDR1 MNHEY, CDR2 SVGEGT. This CDR3 is built from 15 residues. The V gene end was trimmed by 6 bases and the J gene end by 0 bases; junction bases not matched to a gene: 4. Here the CDR3 reads CASRTGGNSNQPQHF. Here the CDR3 DNA reads TGTGCCAGCAGAACAGGGGGGAATAGCAATCAGCCCCAGCATTTT.

A few counts support this clonotype. In DNA, the CDR3 is TGTGCCATCAGCCCAACTAGCGGGGGAAGCGTAGAGACCCAGTACTTC. It codes for CAISPTSGGSVETQYF. The rearrangement uses TRBV10-3 and TRBJ2-5; 11 bases fit TRBD2. There are 16 residues in the CDR3. The germline V gene has CDR1 ENHRY and CDR2 SYGVKD. Unmatched junction bases numbered 10, after V lost 6 bases and J lost 4 bases.

Comment on this clonotype: This may be a read error, as it is one base from a much larger clone. The gene calls are TRBV19 and TRBJ2-5; TRBD1 matches at 8 bases. Looked up from germline, CDR1 is LNHDA and CDR2 is SQIVND (reference sequence). The CDR3 is 16 residues long. This CDR3 is CAISIGGQGWGETQYF. Here the CDR3 DNA reads TGTGCCATTAGTATTGGTGGACAGGGATGGGGTGAGACCCAGTACTTC.

The chain uses TRBV20-1 and TRBJ2-4; TRBD2 agrees at 7 bases. The CDR3 runs to 14 residues. CDR1 DFQATT and CDR2 SNEGSKA come from the germline V gene (reference sequence). The V gene end was trimmed by 6 bases and the J gene end by 2 bases; junction bases not matched to a gene: 7. The CDR3 bases are TGCAGTGCACCTCGCGGGGGTCCCAAAAACATTCAGTACTTC. Protein product: CSAPRGGPKNIQYF.

This clonotype rates as medium-sized (0.01 to 0.1%). This chain connects TRBV5-6 to TRBJ1-4; maybe TRBD1 (5 bases). Germline loops: CDR1 SGHDT, CDR2 YYEEEE. The CDR3 is 14 residues long. V lost 0 bases and J lost 6, with 9 bases in between. In DNA, the CDR3 is TGTGCCAGCAGCTTGGGGGCAGGGTATGAAAAACTGTTTTTT. Its translation is CASSLGAGYEKLFF.

This clonotype is labeled as large (0.1 to 1%). The V and J genes are TRBV6-5 and TRBJ1-2, with 9 bases lining up with TRBD1. This CDR3 spans 13 amino acids. Germline V CDR1 and CDR2: MNHEY, SVGAGI. V shed 6 bases and J 8 bases; nucleotides not matched to a gene: 7. The CDR3 coding sequence is TGTGCCAGCAGCCCACAGGGGGCGCGGGGCTACACCTTC. Protein sequence: CASSPQGARGYTF.

By proportion, this clonotype is medium-sized. This rearrangement joins TRBV6-1 to TRBJ2-2; the D is unclear. V was pared by 5 bases and J by 3 bases, with 10 bases between. This CDR3 region has 14 residues. Germline CDR1 and CDR2: MNHNS and SASEGT. The chain's CDR3 is CASSWTTDTGELFF. CDR3 DNA: TGTGCCAGCAGTTGGACCACCGACACCGGGGAGCTGTTTTTT.

This clonotype is deemed medium-sized. The rearrangement uses TRBV19 and TRBJ1-3; no clear D gene. Trimming stripped 3 bases from V and 0 bases from J, with 9 bases between. Germline V gives CDR1 LNHDA, CDR2 SQIVND (reference sequence). The CDR3 is 15 amino acids. CDR3 nucleotides: TGTGCCAGTAGTATGGGTGACACCTCTGGAAACACCATATATTTT. It yields the protein CASSMGDTSGNTIYF.